The source of this T cell receptor (beta chain) is a study of CD8 T cells in ankylosing spondylitis. Overall study results and limits: Disease-linked clones, CD8+, were relatively rare in peripheral blood.

TCRdb analysed the 5' RACE reads with MiXCR anew, one entry per CDR3 protein. This sample carries roughly 100,000 distinct CDR3 sequences, under 30% of them seen once, and the ten largest clones take roughly an eighth. Remarks on this clonotype: Its specificity is unknown.

The CDR3 sequence is 15 residues long. The V segment lost 5 bases and the J segment 4 bases; nucleotides outside the gene matches: 5. Germline V gene lookup returns CDR1 SGHVS and CDR2 FQNEAQ. What was sequenced was synovial fluid, either unsorted or a sorted T cell fraction (not recorded which). This receptor was taken from a male donor with ankylosing spondylitis. The rearrangement uses TRBV7-8 and TRBJ1-5; 10 bases fit TRBD1. The CDR3 nucleotides are TGTGCCAGCAGCCCCGGGACAGGGGTTAATCAGCCCCAGCATTTT. This gives the protein CASSPGTGVNQPQHF.